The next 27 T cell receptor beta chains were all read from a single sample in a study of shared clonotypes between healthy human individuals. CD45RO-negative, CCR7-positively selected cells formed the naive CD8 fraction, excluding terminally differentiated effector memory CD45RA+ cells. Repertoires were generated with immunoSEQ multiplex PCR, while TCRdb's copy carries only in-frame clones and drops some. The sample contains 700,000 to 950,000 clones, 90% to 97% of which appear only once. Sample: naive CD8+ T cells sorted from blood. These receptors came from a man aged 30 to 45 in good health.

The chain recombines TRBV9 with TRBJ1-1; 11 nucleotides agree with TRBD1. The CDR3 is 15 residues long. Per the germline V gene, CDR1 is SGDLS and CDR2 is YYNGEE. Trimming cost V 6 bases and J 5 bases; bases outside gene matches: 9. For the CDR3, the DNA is TGTGCCAGCATCGGACAGGGGGCGTCGGGAACTGAAGCTTTCTTT. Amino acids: CASIGQGASGTEAFF. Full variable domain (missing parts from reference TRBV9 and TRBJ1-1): DSGVTQTPKHLITATGQRVTLRCSPRSGDLSVYWYQQSLDQGLQFLIQYYNGEERAKGNILERFSAQQFPDLHSELNLSSLELGDSALYFCASIGQGASGTEAFFGQGTRLTVV.

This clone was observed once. CDR3 sequence: CASSDGSRINQPQHF. CDR3 in DNA: TGTGCCAGCAGTGACGGCAGCCGAATCAATCAGCCCCAGCATTTT. This chain links TRBV6-1 with TRBJ1-5; no clear D gene. The CDR3 totals 15 residues. Germline V gene lookup returns CDR1 MNHNS and CDR2 SASEGT. Trimming pared 3 bases from V and 3 bases from J, leaving 12 bases between.

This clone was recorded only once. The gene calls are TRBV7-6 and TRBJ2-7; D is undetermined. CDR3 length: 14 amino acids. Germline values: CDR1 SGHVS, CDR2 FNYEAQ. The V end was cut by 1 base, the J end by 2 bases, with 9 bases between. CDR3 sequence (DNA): TGTGCCAGCAGCTTAGAGCGACATCCCTACGAGCAGTACTTC. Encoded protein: CASSLERHPYEQYF.

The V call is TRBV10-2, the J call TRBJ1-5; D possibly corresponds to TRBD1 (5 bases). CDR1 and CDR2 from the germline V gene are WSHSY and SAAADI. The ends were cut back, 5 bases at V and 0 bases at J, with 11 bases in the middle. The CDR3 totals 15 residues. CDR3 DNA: TGCGCCAGCAGTTCGGGACGGAATAGCAATCAGCCCCAGCATTTT. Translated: CASSSGRNSNQPQHF.

Here the CDR3 reads CASSLLGALAGPYNEQFF. CDR3 sequence (DNA): TGTGCCAGCAGCTTATTAGGCGCACTAGCGGGACCCTACAATGAGCAGTTCTTC. The genes are TRBV7-9 and TRBJ2-1; 10 bases are a match to TRBD2. Germline CDR1 reads SEHNR; CDR2 reads FQNEAQ (reference sequence). The CDR3 sequence is 18 residues long. Trimming at V came to 2 bases and at J to 2 bases, leaving 9 bases not matched to a gene.

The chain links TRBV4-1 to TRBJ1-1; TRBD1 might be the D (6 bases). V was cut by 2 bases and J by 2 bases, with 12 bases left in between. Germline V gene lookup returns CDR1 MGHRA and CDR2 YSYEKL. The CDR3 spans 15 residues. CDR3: CASSQSGASNTEAFF. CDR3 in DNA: TGCGCCAGCAGCCAATCAGGGGCATCAAACACTGAAGCTTTCTTT.

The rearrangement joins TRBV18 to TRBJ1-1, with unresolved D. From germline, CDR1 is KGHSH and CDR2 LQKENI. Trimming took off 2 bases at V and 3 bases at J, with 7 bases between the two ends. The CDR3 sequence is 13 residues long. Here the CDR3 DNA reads TGTGCCAGCTCACCAGCGATTTACACTGAAGCTTTCTTT. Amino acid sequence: CASSPAIYTEAFF.

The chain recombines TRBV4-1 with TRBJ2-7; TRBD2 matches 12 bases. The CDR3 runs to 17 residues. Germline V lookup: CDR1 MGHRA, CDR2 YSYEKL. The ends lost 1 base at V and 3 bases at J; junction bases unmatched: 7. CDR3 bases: TGCGCCAGCAGCCAAGGACTAGCGGGAGTTCCGGTCTACGAGCAGTACTTC. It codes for CASSQGLAGVPVYEQYF.

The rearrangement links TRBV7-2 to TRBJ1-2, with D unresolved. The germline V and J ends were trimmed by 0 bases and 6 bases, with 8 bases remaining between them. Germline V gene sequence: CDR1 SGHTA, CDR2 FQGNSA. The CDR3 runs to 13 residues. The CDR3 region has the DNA TGTGCCAGCAGCTTAGCGCTACCGGATGGCTACACCTTC. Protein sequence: CASSLALPDGYTF. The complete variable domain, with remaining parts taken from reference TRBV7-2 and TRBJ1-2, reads GAGVSQSPSNKVTEKGKDVELRCDPISGHTALYWYRQSLGQGLEFLIYFQGNSAPDKSGLPSDRFSAERTGGSVSTLTIQRTQQEDSAVYLCASSLALPDGYTFGSGTRLTVV.

CDR3 sequence reads: CAISVADNPYEQYF. As DNA, the CDR3 is TGTGCCATCAGTGTCGCGGACAACCCCTACGAGCAGTACTTC. The chain is built from TRBV10-3 and TRBJ2-7; a possible D gene is TRBD1 (5 bases). Trimming took off 4 bases at V and 2 bases at J, with 12 bases between the two ends. The CDR3 is 14 residues long. From germline, CDR1 is ENHRY and CDR2 SYGVKD.

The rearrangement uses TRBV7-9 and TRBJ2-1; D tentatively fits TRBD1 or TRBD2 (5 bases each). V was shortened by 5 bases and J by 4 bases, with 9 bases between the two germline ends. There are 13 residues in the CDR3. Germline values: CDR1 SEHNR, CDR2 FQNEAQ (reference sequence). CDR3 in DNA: TGTGCCAGCAGCACTAGGGGTTACAATGAGCAGTTCTTC. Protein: CASSTRGYNEQFF.

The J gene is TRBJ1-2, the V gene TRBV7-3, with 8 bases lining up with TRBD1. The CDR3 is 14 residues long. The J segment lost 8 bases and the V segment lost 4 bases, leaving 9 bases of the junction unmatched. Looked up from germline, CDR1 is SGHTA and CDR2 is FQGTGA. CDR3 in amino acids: CASSSTRTGSGYTF. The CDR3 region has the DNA TGTGCCAGCAGCTCCACCCGGACAGGGTCCGGCTACACCTTC.

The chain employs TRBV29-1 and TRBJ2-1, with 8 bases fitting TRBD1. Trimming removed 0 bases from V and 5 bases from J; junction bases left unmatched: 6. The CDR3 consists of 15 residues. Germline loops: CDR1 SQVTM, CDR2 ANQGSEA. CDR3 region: CSVEDQGQANNEQFF. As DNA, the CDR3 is TGCAGCGTTGAAGATCAGGGACAGGCCAACAATGAGCAGTTCTTC.

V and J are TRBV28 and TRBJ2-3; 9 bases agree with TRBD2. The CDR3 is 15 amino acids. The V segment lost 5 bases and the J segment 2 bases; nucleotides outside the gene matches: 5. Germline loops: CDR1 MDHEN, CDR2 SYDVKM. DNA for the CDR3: TGTGCCAGCAGTCAGGGACTAGCCAACACAGATACGCAGTATTTT. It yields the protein CASSQGLANTDTQYF.

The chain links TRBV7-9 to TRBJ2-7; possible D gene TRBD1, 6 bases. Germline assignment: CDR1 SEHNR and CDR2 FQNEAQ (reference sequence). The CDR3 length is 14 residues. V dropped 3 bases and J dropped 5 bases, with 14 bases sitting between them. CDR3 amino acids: CASSLLGAPHEQYF. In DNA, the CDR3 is TGTGCCAGCAGCTTGTTGGGGGCGCCTCACGAGCAGTACTTC.

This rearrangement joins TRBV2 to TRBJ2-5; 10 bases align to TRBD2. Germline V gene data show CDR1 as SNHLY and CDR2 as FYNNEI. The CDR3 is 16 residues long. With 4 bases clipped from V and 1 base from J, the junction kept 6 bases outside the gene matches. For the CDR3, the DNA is TGTGCCAGCAGTGGGGGCCTAGCGGGAGTCCAAGAGACCCAGTACTTC. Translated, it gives CASSGGLAGVQETQYF.

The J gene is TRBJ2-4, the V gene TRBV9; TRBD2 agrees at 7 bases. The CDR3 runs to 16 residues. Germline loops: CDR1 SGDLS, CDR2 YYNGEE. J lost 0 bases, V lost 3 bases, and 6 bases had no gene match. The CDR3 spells CASSERAGLAKNIQYF. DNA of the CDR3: TGTGCCAGCAGCGAGAGAGCGGGATTAGCCAAAAACATTCAGTACTTC.

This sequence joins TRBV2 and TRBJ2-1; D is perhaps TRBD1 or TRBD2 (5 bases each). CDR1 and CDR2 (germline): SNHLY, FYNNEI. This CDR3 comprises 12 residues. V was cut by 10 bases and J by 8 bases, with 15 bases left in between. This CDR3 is CATRGLGYEQFF. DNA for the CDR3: TGTGCCACGAGGGGTCTAGGCTATGAGCAGTTCTTC.

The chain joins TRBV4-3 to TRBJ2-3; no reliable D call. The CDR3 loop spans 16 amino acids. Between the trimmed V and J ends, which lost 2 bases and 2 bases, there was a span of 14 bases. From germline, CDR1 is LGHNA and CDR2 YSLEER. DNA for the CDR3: TGCGCCAGCAGCCAAACCAGTAGCAGATACACAGATACGCAGTATTTT. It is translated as CASSQTSSRYTDTQYF.

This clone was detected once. CDR3 loop: CAISESRLAGDTDTQYF. Here the CDR3 DNA reads TGTGCCATCAGTGAATCTAGACTAGCGGGAGACACAGATACGCAGTATTTT. J is TRBJ2-3 and V is TRBV10-3, with 12 bases that match TRBD2. V shed 3 bases and J 2 bases; nucleotides not matched to a gene: 6. Germline-derived CDR1 and CDR2 are ENHRY and SYGVKD. The CDR3 is 17 residues long.

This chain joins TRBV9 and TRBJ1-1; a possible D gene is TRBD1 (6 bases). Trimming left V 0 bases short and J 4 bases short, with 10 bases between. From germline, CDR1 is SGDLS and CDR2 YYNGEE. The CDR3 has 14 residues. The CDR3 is CASSVAGGGTEAFF. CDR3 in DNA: TGTGCCAGCAGCGTAGCCGGGGGCGGCACTGAAGCTTTCTTT. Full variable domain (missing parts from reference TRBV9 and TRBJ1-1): DSGVTQTPKHLITATGQRVTLRCSPRSGDLSVYWYQQSLDQGLQFLIQYYNGEERAKGNILERFSAQQFPDLHSELNLSSLELGDSALYFCASSVAGGGTEAFFGQGTRLTVV.

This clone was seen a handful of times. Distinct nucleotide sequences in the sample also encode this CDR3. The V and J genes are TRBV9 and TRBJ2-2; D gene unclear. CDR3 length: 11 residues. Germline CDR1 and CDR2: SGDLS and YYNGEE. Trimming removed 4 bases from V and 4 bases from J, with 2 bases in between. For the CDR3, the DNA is TGTGCCAGCAGCTCCACCGGGGAGCTGTTTTTT. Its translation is CASSSTGELFF.

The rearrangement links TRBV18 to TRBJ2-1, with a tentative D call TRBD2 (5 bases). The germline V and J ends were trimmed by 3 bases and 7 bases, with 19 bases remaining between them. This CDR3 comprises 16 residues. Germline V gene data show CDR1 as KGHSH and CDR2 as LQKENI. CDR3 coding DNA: TGTGCCAGCTCACCGATTTCCGGGATTTTAGGGAATGAGCAGTTCTTC. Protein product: CASSPISGILGNEQFF.

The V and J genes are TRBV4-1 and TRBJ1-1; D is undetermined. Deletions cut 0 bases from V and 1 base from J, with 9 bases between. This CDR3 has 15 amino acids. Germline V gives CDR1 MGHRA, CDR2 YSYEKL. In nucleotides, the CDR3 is TGCGCCAGCAGCCAAGATTTGGGATGGAACACTGAAGCTTTCTTT. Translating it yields CASSQDLGWNTEAFF.

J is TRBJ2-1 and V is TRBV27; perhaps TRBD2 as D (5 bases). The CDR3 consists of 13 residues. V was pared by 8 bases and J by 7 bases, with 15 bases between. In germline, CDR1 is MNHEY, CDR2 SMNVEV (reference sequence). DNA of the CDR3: TGTGCCAGCCTTCCTGGCCGGGGAAATGAGCAGTTCTTC. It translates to CASLPGRGNEQFF.

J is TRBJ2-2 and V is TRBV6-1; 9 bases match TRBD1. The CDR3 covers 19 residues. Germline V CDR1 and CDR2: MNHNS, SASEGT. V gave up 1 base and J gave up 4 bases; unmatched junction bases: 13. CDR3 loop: CASSEENRDRVDSTGELFF. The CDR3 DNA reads TGTGCCAGCAGTGAAGAGAACCGGGACAGGGTGGATAGCACCGGGGAGCTGTTTTTT.

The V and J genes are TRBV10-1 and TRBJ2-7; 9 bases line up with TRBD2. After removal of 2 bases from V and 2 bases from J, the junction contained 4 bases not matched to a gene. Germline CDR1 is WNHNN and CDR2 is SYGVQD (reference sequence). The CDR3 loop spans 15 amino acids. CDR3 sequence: CASSESLAGTYEQYF. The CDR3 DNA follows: TGCGCCAGCAGTGAGAGTCTAGCGGGGACCTACGAGCAGTACTTC.